The 27 T cell receptor beta chains below were found in one sample sequenced in a study of T-cell memory formation after mild COVID-19. Using its own MiXCR run on the 5' RACE reads, TCRdb lists one record per CDR3 protein. The data show 470,000 or so distinct CDR3 sequences, with roughly 25% seen just once and around 12% held by the top ten. The sequencing sample was made of PBMCs or a T cell subset sorted from them (not recorded which). These receptors were collected from an adult woman who had mild COVID-19 (a few samples of this study predate the infection). Cell type and time point are not known.

This chain uses TRBV4-1 with TRBJ1-1, with a tentative D call TRBD1 (5 bases). The germline CDR1 and CDR2 sequences are MGHRA and YSYEKL. The CDR3 loop spans 16 amino acids. V lost 8 bases and J 0 bases, leaving 19 bases between the germline ends. CDR3 in amino acids: CASHRRGQDMNTEAFF. CDR3 in DNA: TGCGCCAGCCACCGTCGGGGTCAGGACATGAACACTGAAGCTTTCTTT.

This clonotype came up many times. The gene calls are TRBV5-1 and TRBJ2-7, with 8 bases lining up with TRBD2. Germline V lookup: CDR1 SGHRS, CDR2 YFSETQ. The J segment lost 3 bases and the V segment lost 6 bases, leaving 5 bases of the junction unmatched. The length of the CDR3 is 13 residues. CDR3 loop: CASKPSGGYEQYF. The CDR3 bases are TGCGCCAGCAAGCCGAGCGGGGGCTACGAGCAGTACTTC.

This clonotype was seen only a few times. The J gene is TRBJ2-1, the V gene TRBV4-2; D is unclear. The CDR3 runs 13 residues. CDR1 LGHNA and CDR2 YNFKEQ come from the germline V gene. V lost 0 bases, J lost 10 bases, and 10 bases lay in between. CDR3 DNA sequence: TGTGCCAGCAGCCAAGATCAATGGCGGGAGCAGTTCTTC. Its translation is CASSQDQWREQFF.

The chain carries TRBV7-3 and TRBJ2-3; unclear D gene. Germline loops: CDR1 SGHTA, CDR2 FQGTGA. V was pared by 4 bases and J by 6 bases, with 11 bases between. CDR3 length: 13 residues. In nucleotides, the CDR3 is TGTGCCAGCAGCTCCCTGATTGCGGATACGCAGTATTTT. It translates to CASSSLIADTQYF.

The table lists this clonotype with a few counts. The chain carries TRBV29-1 and TRBJ2-1; a possible D gene is TRBD1 (6 bases). Trimming took 6 bases from V and 1 from J, leaving 13 bases between them. Germline CDR1 SQVTM, CDR2 ANQGSEA. This CDR3 is built from 14 residues. CDR3 sequence: CSVTGQPSYNEQFF. The CDR3, as DNA: TGCAGCGTAACGGGACAACCGTCCTACAATGAGCAGTTCTTC.

This clonotype appeared many times. The gene calls are TRBV12-3 or TRBV12-4 and TRBJ2-5, with D maybe TRBD2 (5 bases). Trimming removed 1 base at V and 2 bases at J, with 14 bases between. This CDR3 is 16 amino acids long. In nucleotides, the CDR3 is TGTGCCAGCAGTTTAGGTAGCGACAAACGGCAAGAGACCCAGTACTTC. It codes for CASSLGSDKRQETQYF.

This clonotype has only a few counts. The rearrangement uses TRBV29-1 and TRBJ2-3; D is undetermined. CDR1 is SQVTM, CDR2 ANQGSEA, per germline. The V gene lost 6 bases and the J gene lost 2 bases, with 9 bases spanning the gap. This CDR3 comprises 12 residues. CDR3 region: CSVWSNTDTQYF. The CDR3 bases are TGCAGCGTGTGGAGTAACACAGATACGCAGTATTTT.

This chain joins TRBV11-2 and TRBJ2-1; tentatively, D is TRBD2 (5 bases). The CDR3 is made up of 18 amino acids. Germline V gene data show CDR1 as SGHAT and CDR2 as FQNNGV. V lost 0 bases and J lost 2, with 17 bases in between. The CDR3 here is CASSLDLWGSVAYNEQFF. CDR3 sequence (DNA): TGTGCCAGCAGCTTAGATCTATGGGGTAGCGTAGCCTACAATGAGCAGTTCTTC.

This clonotype has ten or more counts. This rearrangement joins TRBV5-1 to TRBJ2-1; D possibly corresponds to TRBD1 (6 bases). The V gene's germline CDR1 is SGHRS and CDR2 YFSETQ. The CDR3 is made up of 14 amino acids. Trimming cost V 3 bases and J 4 bases, with 11 bases left between them. The CDR3 spells CASSSGQTYNEQFF. In nucleotides, the CDR3 is TGCGCCAGCAGCTCAGGACAGACTTACAATGAGCAGTTCTTC.

The rearrangement uses TRBV20-1 and TRBJ2-7, with D possibly TRBD2 on 5 matching bases. Trimming pared 6 bases from V and 0 bases from J, leaving 12 bases between. From germline, CDR1 is DFQATT and CDR2 SNEGSKA (reference sequence). The CDR3 totals 13 residues. CDR3 amino acids: CSAEGLSSYEQYF. CDR3 DNA: TGCAGTGCCGAGGGTCTGAGCTCCTACGAGCAGTACTTC.

This clonotype was counted between two and nine times. The gene calls are TRBV20-1 and TRBJ2-5; 9 nucleotides align to TRBD1. CDR3 length equals 14 residues. From germline, CDR1 is DFQATT and CDR2 SNEGSKA (reference sequence). V was clipped by 6 bases and J by 5 bases; unmatched bases: 10. CDR3 protein: CSAFGTGLSETQYF. DNA of the CDR3: TGCAGTGCCTTTGGGACAGGGTTATCGGAGACCCAGTACTTC.

This clonotype was detected ten times or more. The rearrangement joins TRBV9 to TRBJ2-3, with D unclear. V was cut by 0 bases and J by 4 bases, with 6 bases left in between. The CDR3 spans 13 residues. Germline CDR1 is SGDLS and CDR2 is YYNGEE. CDR3 residues: CASSVEVADTQYF. The CDR3 bases are TGTGCCAGCAGCGTAGAGGTCGCAGATACGCAGTATTTT.

The gene calls are TRBV7-6 and TRBJ2-1; 8 bases align to TRBD2. This CDR3 has 14 amino acids. In germline, CDR1 is SGHVS, CDR2 FNYEAQ. V was pared by 6 bases and J by 8 bases, with 9 bases of the junction left unmatched. In nucleotides, the CDR3 is TGTGCCAGCAGGCGGGGGGCGGGAGCTGATGAGCAGTTCTTC. Translated: CASRRGAGADEQFF. Based on the CDR3 plus reference TRBV7-6 and TRBJ2-1, the full variable domain is GAGVSQSPRYKVTKRGQDVALRCDPISGHVSLYWYRQALGQGPEFLTYFNYEAQQDKSGLPNDRFSAERPEGSISTLTIQRTEQRDSAMYRCASRRGAGADEQFFGPGTRLTVL.

This clonotype appeared a few times. J is TRBJ2-3 and V is TRBV24-1; TRBD2 matches at 8 bases. The germline gives CDR1 KGHDR, CDR2 SFDVKD. The J segment lost 3 bases and the V segment lost 2 bases, leaving 3 bases of the junction unmatched. CDR3 length: 15 residues. CDR3 nucleotide sequence: TGTGCCACCAGTGATTCCGGGAGGGGAACAGATACGCAGTATTTT. Amino acid sequence: CATSDSGRGTDTQYF.

This clonotype was counted a few times. This sequence joins TRBV20-1 and TRBJ2-7, with 9 bases matching TRBD1. The CDR3 is 15 amino acids. The germline gives CDR1 DFQATT, CDR2 SNEGSKA (reference sequence). After removal of 3 bases from V and 5 bases from J, the junction contained 11 bases not matched to a gene. CDR3 in amino acids: CSARIPGTGFHEQYF. CDR3 sequence (DNA): TGCAGTGCTAGGATTCCCGGGACAGGGTTCCACGAGCAGTACTTC.

This clonotype was counted ten times or more. V usage is TRBV5-1 and J usage is TRBJ1-5, with 8 bases identical to TRBD1. The germline CDR1 and CDR2 sequences are SGHRS and YFSETQ. This CDR3 region has 15 residues. V shed 0 bases, J shed 7 bases, and the junction held 6 bases outside the gene matches. As DNA, the CDR3 is TGCGCCAGCAGCTTGGCAGGGGGCTCACGGCAGCCCCAGCATTTT. Translating it yields CASSLAGGSRQPQHF.

V and J are TRBV15 and TRBJ2-5; tentatively, D is TRBD1 (6 bases). Between the trimmed V and J ends, which lost 1 base and 5 bases, there was a span of 14 bases. Germline CDR1 and CDR2: LNHNV and YYDKDF (reference sequence). This CDR3 comprises 15 residues. The CDR3 bases are TGTGCCACCAGCAGAGCTACAGGGACCCGGGAGACCCAGTACTTC. This encodes CATSRATGTRETQYF.

This clonotype has at least ten counts. This chain links TRBV12-3 or TRBV12-4 with TRBJ2-1, with 11 nucleotides matching TRBD2. This CDR3 comprises 17 residues. V gave up 5 bases and J gave up 6 bases; unmatched junction bases: 12. CDR3 DNA sequence: TGTGCCAGCAGTCCGAGTAAAACTAGCGGGGGAGGCAATGAGCAGTTCTTC. Protein product: CASSPSKTSGGGNEQFF.

This chain joins TRBV9 and TRBJ2-1, with D maybe TRBD2 (5 bases). Between the trimmed V and J ends, which lost 1 base and 9 bases, there was a span of 8 bases. CDR3 length equals 12 residues. The germline CDR1 and CDR2 sequences are SGDLS and YYNGEE. The CDR3 is CASSVYGGEQFF. The CDR3 DNA follows: TGTGCCAGCAGCGTATACGGAGGTGAGCAGTTCTTC.

The V call is TRBV29-1, the J call TRBJ2-2; 7 positions match TRBD1. The length of the CDR3 is 13 residues. Germline V gene data show CDR1 as SQVTM and CDR2 as ANQGSEA. V shed 6 bases and J 6 bases; nucleotides not matched to a gene: 7. CDR3 sequence reads: CSVEQGKPGELFF. CDR3 bases: TGCAGCGTCGAACAGGGGAAACCCGGGGAGCTGTTTTTT.

The chain carries TRBV7-9 and TRBJ2-2; D perhaps matches TRBD2 (6 bases). The CDR3 covers 18 residues. Germline V gene sequence: CDR1 SEHNR, CDR2 FQNEAQ (reference sequence). The germline V and J ends were trimmed by 5 bases and 1 base, with 20 bases remaining between them. The CDR3 sequence: CASSPRPGDSMNTGELFF. In DNA, the CDR3 is TGTGCCAGCAGCCCTAGGCCTGGGGACTCCATGAACACCGGGGAGCTGTTTTTT.

The chain couples TRBV4-1 to TRBJ1-6; 8 bases match TRBD1. Germline V gene sequence: CDR1 MGHRA, CDR2 YSYEKL. Trimming at V came to 0 bases and at J to 6 bases, leaving 16 bases not matched to a gene. The CDR3 runs to 20 residues. The CDR3 nucleotides read TGCGCCAGCAGCCAAGAGTACGGCCACGGGACAGGCGGGCCTAATTCACCCCTCCACTTT. This translates into CASSQEYGHGTGGPNSPLHF.

CDR3 DNA: TGTGCCAGCAACCCCCAAGGTGGTGGCTACACCTTC. Residues: CASNPQGGGYTF. The gene calls are TRBV6-6 and TRBJ1-2; D call uncertain. The CDR3 covers 12 residues. Trimming took off 7 bases at V and 7 bases at J, with 13 bases between the two ends. Germline CDR1 reads MNHNY; CDR2 reads SVGAGI (reference sequence).

This clonotype was seen at least ten times. V usage is TRBV6-4 and J usage is TRBJ2-3, with 8 bases lining up with TRBD2. CDR3 length: 15 amino acids. After removal of 2 bases from V and 0 bases from J, the junction contained 1 base not matched to a gene. Germline CDR1 and CDR2: MRHNA and SNTAGT. In nucleotides, the CDR3 is TGTGCCAGCAGTGACGGACTAGCTAGCACAGATACGCAGTATTTT. The encoded protein is CASSDGLASTDTQYF.

This rearrangement joins TRBV30 to TRBJ1-1; D may be TRBD1 (5 bases). Germline V gene sequence: CDR1 GTSNPN, CDR2 SVGIG (reference sequence). Trimming cost V 1 base and J 0 bases, with 12 bases left between them. CDR3 size: 15 residues. The CDR3 nucleotides read TGTGCCTGGAGTGGTGGGACGGATATGAACACTGAAGCTTTCTTT. Translated, it gives CAWSGGTDMNTEAFF.

V is TRBV7-9 and J is TRBJ1-1; 9 bases line up with TRBD1. Trimming cost V 4 bases and J 6 bases; bases outside gene matches: 6. Germline CDR1 and CDR2: SEHNR and FQNEAQ (reference sequence). The CDR3 has 14 amino acids. In nucleotides, the CDR3 is TGTGCCAGCAGCTCGGGACAGGGTGTTGCTGAAGCTTTCTTT. Translating it yields CASSSGQGVAEAFF.

This clonotype was seen at least ten times. The chain uses TRBV29-1 and TRBJ2-7; possible D gene TRBD2, 5 bases. The CDR3 spans 13 residues. CDR1 is SQVTM, CDR2 ANQGSEA, per germline. Trimming took off 0 bases at V and 4 bases at J, with 10 bases between the two ends. The CDR3 sequence: CSVEDQRSYEQYF. For the CDR3, the DNA is TGCAGCGTTGAAGATCAGCGGAGTTACGAGCAGTACTTC.